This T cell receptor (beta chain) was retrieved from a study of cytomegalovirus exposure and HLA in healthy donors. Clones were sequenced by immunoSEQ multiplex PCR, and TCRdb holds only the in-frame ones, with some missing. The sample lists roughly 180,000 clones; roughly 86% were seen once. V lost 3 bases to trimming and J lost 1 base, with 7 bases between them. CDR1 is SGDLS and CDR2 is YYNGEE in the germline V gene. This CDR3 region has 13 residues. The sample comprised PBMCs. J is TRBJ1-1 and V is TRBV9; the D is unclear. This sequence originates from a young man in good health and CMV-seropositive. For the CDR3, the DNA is TGTGCCAGCAGCGAATCAGGGAACACTGAAGCTTTCTTT. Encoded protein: CASSESGNTEAFF. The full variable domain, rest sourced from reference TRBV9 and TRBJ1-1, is DSGVTQTPKHLITATGQRVTLRCSPRSGDLSVYWYQQSLDQGLQFLIQYYNGEERAKGNILERFSAQQFPDLHSELNLSSLELGDSALYFCASSESGNTEAFFGQGTRLTVV.